This T cell receptor (beta chain) was sequenced during a study of beta chain features in type 1 diabetes. About the study: No patient-donor differences in age, gender, total cells or subset yield. Whole-study results and caveats: Fewer insertions but more deletions were seen at VDJ junctions in type 1 diabetes patients. A greater similarity of naive, central memory and Treg TCRB repertoires was seen among patients than among healthy donors.

About this clone itself: As yet, its antigen is unknown.

Every bit of the isolated RNA underwent reverse transcription, so sequencing read expressed TCRB transcripts. Libraries were prepared by immunoSEQ multiplex PCR; TCRdb keeps only in-frame clonotypes and omits some of them. The profile covers under 950,000 clones, with roughly 17% appearing a single time and 0.023% taken by the ten largest. The CDR3 runs 16 residues. The germline V gene encodes CDR1 SGHRS and CDR2 YFSETQ. Trimming took 4 bases from V and 2 from J, leaving 15 bases between them. CD4+ naive, central memory, regulatory and stem cell-like memory cells were sorted via CD45RO/CCR7/CD25/CD127/CD95/CD27.

The TCR sequence derives from a woman aged 18-30 years in good health. The chain uses TRBV5-1 and TRBJ2-2; TRBD2 is a possible D gene (5 bases). Sequenced input: naive CD4+ T cells from blood. CDR3 sequence reads: CASSRGRGSNTGELFF. The CDR3 DNA is TGCGCCAGCAGCCGCGGACGGGGAAGCAACACCGGGGAGCTGTTTTTT. Full variable domain (rest looked up from reference TRBV5-1 and TRBJ2-2): KAGVTQTPRYLIKTRGQQVTLSCSPISGHRSVSWYQQTPGQGLQFLFEYFSETQRNKGNFPGRFSGRQFSNSRSEMNVSTLELGDSALYLCASSRGRGSNTGELFFGEGSRLTVL.